What follows are 17 T cell receptor beta chains derived from one specimen sequenced in a study of T cell responses to AZD1222 COVID-19 vaccine. Data came from immunoSEQ multiplex PCR; TCRdb stores just in-frame clones and leaves some out. Here the sample spans 75,000 to 100,000 clones, approximately 90% being singletons. Sample: peripheral blood, taken on day 0 of AZD1222 vaccination. The receptors were sampled from an adult in good health.

The rearrangement links TRBV10-1 to TRBJ2-2; D could derive from TRBD1 or TRBD2 (7 bases each). Germline V CDR1 and CDR2: WNHNN, SYGVQD (reference sequence). CDR3 length equals 17 residues. Trimming stripped 0 bases from V and 4 bases from J, with 15 bases between. CDR3 bases: TGCGCCAGCAGTGAGTCGGGAGGGGGCGGCGGCACCGGGGAGCTGTTTTTT. Protein: CASSESGGGGGTGELFF.

The chain has TRBV3-1 (or the pseudogene TRBV3-2) and TRBJ1-3; perhaps TRBD1 as D (5 bases). Germline CDR1 reads LGHDT; CDR2 reads YNNKEL (reference sequence). The CDR3 covers 15 residues. V was pared by 6 bases and J by 0 bases, with 12 bases between. CDR3 in DNA: TGTGCCAGCAGGGGGCTGGGGCGCTCTGGAAACACCATATATTTT. This codes for CASRGLGRSGNTIYF.

V gene TRBV12-3 or TRBV12-4 combines with J gene TRBJ1-1; D unclear. V lost 7 bases and J lost 0, with 9 bases in between. The CDR3 is 13 amino acids. The CDR3 region has the DNA TGTGCCAGCACCCCGACCGTGAACACTGAAGCTTTCTTT. Residues: CASTPTVNTEAFF.

The rearrangement links TRBV5-1 to TRBJ1-3, with D hard to call. V lost 4 bases, J lost 2 bases, and 13 bases lay in between. In germline, CDR1 is SGHRS, CDR2 YFSETQ. The CDR3 has 15 residues. For the CDR3, the DNA is TGCGCCAGCAGCCCGAGTTCACCCCCTGGAAACACCATATATTTT. Translated, it gives CASSPSSPPGNTIYF.

V is TRBV7-3 and J is TRBJ2-1; D not certain. Trimming shortened V by 1 base and J by 7 bases, and 11 bases separated the two germline ends. Germline V gives CDR1 SGHTA, CDR2 FQGTGA. The CDR3 length is 14 residues. This CDR3 is CASSLNPRSNEQFF. In DNA form, the CDR3 reads TGTGCCAGCAGCTTAAATCCTAGATCGAATGAGCAGTTCTTC.

The chain couples TRBV5-1 to TRBJ2-3; TRBD2 agrees at 7 bases. The CDR3 is 16 residues long. The germline CDR1 and CDR2 sequences are SGHRS and YFSETQ. V dropped 0 bases and J dropped 1; count of bases not matched to a gene: 5. CDR3 DNA: TGCGCCAGCAGCTTGGAATCGGCGGGGGGCACAGATACGCAGTATTTT. Translating gives CASSLESAGGTDTQYF.

The sample holds a few counts of this clone. The J gene is TRBJ1-4, the V gene TRBV2; 7 bases match TRBD1. Germline values: CDR1 SNHLY, CDR2 FYNNEI. The CDR3 totals 14 residues. With 6 bases clipped from V and 5 bases from J, the junction kept 6 bases outside the gene matches. CDR3 sequence reads: CASRTGYGNEKLFF. CDR3 DNA: TGTGCCAGCAGGACAGGGTATGGGAATGAAAAACTGTTTTTT.

The chain is built from TRBV10-1 and TRBJ1-6; the D is unclear. This CDR3 has 17 amino acids. Germline loops: CDR1 WNHNN, CDR2 SYGVQD (reference sequence). The germline V and J ends were trimmed by 6 bases and 9 bases, with 24 bases remaining between them. CDR3 loop: CASRGLNSIMRRSPLHF. Written as DNA, the CDR3 is TGCGCCAGCAGAGGACTGAATTCAATCATGCGACGTTCACCCCTCCACTTT.

Notes on this clone: This specimen includes other DNA sequences encoding the same CDR3. DNA of the CDR3: TGTGCCAGCAGTTCCCCCAACTATGGCTACACCTTC. It is translated as CASSSPNYGYTF. The chain combines TRBV6-5 with TRBJ1-2; no firm D call. CDR3 length: 12 residues. Between the trimmed V and J ends, which lost 4 bases and 2 bases, there was a span of 5 bases. The germline V gene has CDR1 MNHEY and CDR2 SVGAGI.

This clone was recorded once. The CDR3 here is CASSPQGAGNQPQHF. CDR3 DNA sequence: TGTGCCAGCAGCCCACAGGGGGCGGGCAATCAGCCCCAGCATTTT. V usage is TRBV7-9 and J usage is TRBJ1-5; TRBD1 matches 9 bases. The CDR3 sequence is 15 residues long. V lost 5 bases to trimming and J lost 2 bases; unmatched junction nucleotides: 4. The germline V gene has CDR1 SEHNR and CDR2 FQNEAQ (reference sequence).

J is TRBJ1-2 and V is TRBV28; D gene ambiguous. Per germline, CDR1 MDHEN and CDR2 SYDVKM. The CDR3 has 13 residues. Trimming took 5 bases from V and 4 from J, leaving 11 bases between them. The CDR3 protein is CASSPSTAYGYTF. As DNA, the CDR3 is TGTGCCAGCAGTCCCTCTACCGCCTATGGCTACACCTTC.

This chain links TRBV19 with TRBJ1-1; TRBD1 might be the D (6 bases). V was cut by 3 bases and J by 5 bases, with 13 bases left in between. Germline CDR1 LNHDA, CDR2 SQIVND (reference sequence). The CDR3 is made up of 14 amino acids. This CDR3 reads CASSIQGIGTEAFF. Here the CDR3 DNA reads TGTGCCAGTAGTATCCAGGGGATAGGTACTGAAGCTTTCTTT.

The chain combines TRBV4-1 with TRBJ1-5; D gene ambiguous. Germline V gives CDR1 MGHRA, CDR2 YSYEKL. V shed 5 bases and J shed 1 base, with 12 bases lying between them. The CDR3 is made up of 15 amino acids. The CDR3 DNA reads TGCGCCAGCAGCGTAGCACCGGGGAGCAATCAGCCCCAGCATTTT. Its protein product is CASSVAPGSNQPQHF.

This clone was detected only a few times. The chain has TRBV19 and TRBJ1-2; 8 bases map to TRBD1. The CDR3 runs to 15 residues. CDR1 is LNHDA and CDR2 is SQIVND in the germline V gene (reference sequence). After removal of 1 base from V and 4 bases from J, the junction contained 5 bases not matched to a gene. The CDR3 reads CASSIVAGGIYGYTF. The CDR3, as DNA: TGTGCCAGTAGTATAGTGGCAGGGGGCATCTATGGCTACACCTTC.

The CDR3: CASLKGGGAEETQYF. In nucleotides, the CDR3 is TGTGCCAGCCTAAAGGGAGGGGGTGCCGAAGAGACCCAGTACTTC. The V and J genes are TRBV5-4 and TRBJ2-5, with D perhaps matching TRBD2 (7 bases). This CDR3 region has 15 residues. Trimming took 7 bases from V and 3 from J, leaving 19 bases between them. Germline assignment: CDR1 SGHNT and CDR2 YYREEE (reference sequence).

The chain links TRBV19 to TRBJ2-7; perhaps TRBD2 as D (6 bases). The germline gives CDR1 LNHDA, CDR2 SQIVND (reference sequence). Trimming cost V 8 bases and J 1 base, with 15 bases left between them. The CDR3 spans 14 residues. The CDR3 loop reads CASATSTGSYEQYF. CDR3 coding DNA: TGTGCCAGTGCGACTAGTACGGGTTCCTACGAGCAGTACTTC.

This chain joins TRBV5-5 and TRBJ1-2; a possible D gene is TRBD1 (5 bases). Germline V gives CDR1 SGHKS, CDR2 YYEKEE (reference sequence). The CDR3 is made up of 14 amino acids. Trimming removed 1 base at V and 2 bases at J, with 9 bases between. The CDR3 DNA sequence: TGTGCCAGCAGCTTGCTGGGGGAAAACTATGGCTACACCTTC. This sequence encodes CASSLLGENYGYTF. The variable domain in full, completed from reference TRBV5-5 and TRBJ1-2, reads DAGVTQSPTHLIKTRGQQVTLRCSPISGHKSVSWYQQVLGQGPQFIFQYYEKEERGRGNFPDRFSARQFPNYSSELNVNALLLGDSALYLCASSLLGENYGYTFGSGTRLTVV.